Listed here are 21 T cell receptor beta chains from one sample, sequenced in a study of T cell clonality in common variable immunodeficiency. Here immunoSEQ multiplex PCR was the method, and the copy in TCRdb shows in-frame clones only, minus some. Observed in the sample are 50,000 to 55,000 clones, none of them singletons. Sequences were obtained from peripheral blood mononuclear cells. These receptors were obtained from a person aged 18-70 years in good health.

This clone has at least ten counts. The CDR3 end is not reached by the read, which stops 3 residues before it; the germline J gene fills it in. The rearrangement joins TRBV27 to TRBJ2-1; D gene unclear. This CDR3 has 15 residues. The ends were cut back, 6 bases at V and 4 bases at J, with 16 bases in the middle. Germline CDR1 reads MNHEY; CDR2 reads SMNVEV (reference sequence). CDR3 DNA (partial): TGTGCCAGCAGCCCGCGGAAGGATCGGTACAATGAG. Protein sequence: CASSPRKDRYNE. The CDR3 in its entirety is CASSPRKDRYNEQFF.

This clone was picked up many times. The read terminates 3 residues before the CDR3 end, so the remaining end is supplied by the germline J gene. This chain connects TRBV12-3 or TRBV12-4 to TRBJ2-1; 7 positions match TRBD2. The CDR3 runs to 14 residues. V gave up 1 base and J gave up 9 bases; unmatched junction bases: 6. The part of the CDR3 DNA that was read is TGTGCCAGCAGTTTAGGGCTAGCGGTCCTTGAG. Protein sequence: CASSLGLAVLE. The entire CDR3 protein reads CASSLGLAVLEQFF.

The sequenced part of the CDR3 DNA is TGTGCCAGTAGTCGGCAGGCGAACTATGGC. Its protein is CASSRQANYG. The whole CDR3 region reads CASSRQANYGYTF. This rearrangement joins TRBV19 to TRBJ1-2, with D unresolved. Sequencing ends 3 residues short of the CDR3 end; the germline J gene provides the rest. V lost 5 bases and J 2 bases, leaving 9 bases between the germline ends. CDR1 is LNHDA and CDR2 is SQIVND in the germline V gene (reference sequence). This CDR3 contains 13 residues. The full variable domain, rest sourced from reference TRBV19 and TRBJ1-2, is DGGITQSPKYLFRKEGQNVTLSCEQNLNHDAMYWYRQDPGQGLRLIYYSQIVNDFQKGDIAEGYSVSREKKESFPLTVTSAQKNPTAFYLCASSRQANYGYTFGSGTRLTVV.

This clone was observed at least ten times. The read comes to an end 3 residues before the CDR3 does, leaving the germline J gene to fill in the end. The chain is built from TRBV29-1 and TRBJ1-1; D is uncertain. V lost 6 bases and J lost 5, with 13 bases in between. CDR3 length equals 12 residues. CDR1 SQVTM and CDR2 ANQGSEA come from the germline V gene. The part of the CDR3 DNA that was read is TGCAGCGTCGGCGGGGATTTGACTGAA. Amino acids: CSVGGDLTE. The full CDR3 is CSVGGDLTEAFF.

This clone occurred many times. The read terminates 3 residues before the CDR3 end, so the remaining end is supplied by the germline J gene. J is TRBJ2-4 and V is TRBV4-1, with D possibly being TRBD1 (5 bases). The germline V gene encodes CDR1 MGHRA and CDR2 YSYEKL. The CDR3 spans 15 residues. Trimming cost V 1 base and J 6 bases, with 13 bases left between them. CDR3 sequence: CASSQASPGLNIQYF. The CDR3 bases that were read are TGCGCCAGCAGCCAAGCCTCCCCAGGGCTAAACATT.

Only a few counts were recorded for this clone. The missing CDR3 end, 3 residues past where the read stops, is filled in from the germline J gene. The chain couples TRBV7-9 to TRBJ2-7; D is perhaps TRBD1 (5 bases). Trimming left V 5 bases short and J 6 bases short, with 11 bases between. This CDR3 is built from 12 residues. Germline V CDR1 and CDR2: SEHNR, FQNEAQ (reference sequence). The CDR3 sequence is CASSRQNTEQYF. The CDR3 bases that were read are TGTGCCAGCAGCCGACAGAACACCGAG.

This clone was seen many times. The read stops 3 residues short of the end of the CDR3; the missing end is completed from the germline J gene. The rearrangement uses TRBV19 and TRBJ2-4; TRBD1 aligns across 7 bases. Germline lookup yields CDR1 LNHDA and CDR2 SQIVND (reference sequence). The V segment lost 5 bases and the J segment 4 bases; nucleotides outside the gene matches: 5. The CDR3 extends over 14 amino acids. The CDR3 DNA, read in part, is TGTGCCAGTAGTCCGAAGACAGGGAAAAACATT. Amino acids: CASSPKTGKNI. The entire CDR3 reads CASSPKTGKNIQYF.

This clone was seen repeatedly, ten times or more. Read coverage stops 3 residues before the CDR3 terminus; the germline J gene supplies the remainder. The V gene is TRBV19, the J gene TRBJ1-6; D is undetermined. CDR1 and CDR2 (germline): LNHDA, SQIVND (reference sequence). The CDR3 extends over 15 amino acids. V was pared by 3 bases and J by 7 bases, with 13 bases between. This CDR3 is CASSISGQVNSPLHF. CDR3 DNA (partial): TGTGCCAGTAGTATCAGCGGCCAGGTAAATTCACCC.

This clone was counted only a few times. The CDR3 is cut off 3 residues early in the read; its end comes from the germline J gene. The chain recombines TRBV6-2 or TRBV6-3 with TRBJ2-3; the match to TRBD1 covers 7 bases. This CDR3 has 14 residues. CDR1 and CDR2 from the germline V gene are MNHEY and SVGEGT. The covered CDR3 bases are TGTGCCAGCAGGTGGGGACAGAACCAAGAGACG. Its translation: CASRWGQNQET. The whole CDR3 is CASRWGQNQETQYF.

This clone has ten or more counts. The DNA ends 3 residues before the CDR3 does, and the rest of the CDR3 is filled in from the germline J gene. V gene TRBV30 combines with J gene TRBJ2-1; the D gene is possibly TRBD1 (5 bases). Trimming shortened V by 4 bases and J by 9 bases, and 10 bases separated the two germline ends. CDR1 GTSNPN and CDR2 SVGIG come from the germline V gene (reference sequence). The CDR3 is 11 residues long. The sequenced CDR3 bases are TGTGCCTGGAAGGGGATGGGTGAG. It encodes CAWKGMGE. In full, the CDR3 reads CAWKGMGEQFF.

Only a few counts were recorded for this clone. Read data end 3 residues before the CDR3 end; the end is taken from the germline J gene. The chain recombines TRBV19 with TRBJ1-2, with D possibly TRBD1 on 5 matching bases. Germline values: CDR1 LNHDA, CDR2 SQIVND (reference sequence). There are 14 residues in the CDR3. V lost 6 bases, J lost 5 bases, and 16 bases lay in between. CDR3 in amino acids: CASRPPDSKYGYTF. Partial CDR3 DNA: TGTGCCAGTAGACCTCCTGACAGCAAATATGGC.

This clone was detected many times. The read ends 3 residues early relative to the CDR3; the germline J gene fills the gap. The chain combines TRBV20-1 with TRBJ2-3; maybe TRBD1 (6 bases). The CDR3 spans 14 residues. CDR1 is DFQATT and CDR2 is SNEGSKA in the germline V gene (reference sequence). Trimming left V 3 bases short and J 2 bases short, with 12 bases between. The DNA read from the CDR3 is TGCAGTGCTAGTAGGCAGGGGTCCACAGATACG. Translation gives CSASRQGSTDT. The complete CDR3 protein is CSASRQGSTDTQYF.

This clone was recorded at least ten times. Coverage ceases 3 residues before the CDR3 finishes, and the germline J gene fills in the end. This chain links TRBV20-1 with TRBJ2-5; TRBD2 matches at 9 bases. The V segment lost 0 bases and the J segment 1 base; nucleotides outside the gene matches: 6. The CDR3 runs 16 residues. Looked up from germline, CDR1 is DFQATT and CDR2 is SNEGSKA (reference sequence). Incomplete CDR3 DNA: TGCAGTGCTAGAGATTCGGGCGGGGGGGGCCAAGAGACC. It yields the protein CSARDSGGGGQET. The whole CDR3 sequence reads CSARDSGGGGQETQYF.

The table lists this clone with many counts. The DNA ends 3 residues before the CDR3 does, and the rest of the CDR3 is filled in from the germline J gene. The rearrangement uses TRBV19 and TRBJ1-6, with D possibly matching TRBD1 (6 bases). V shed 5 bases and J shed 8 bases, with 10 bases lying between them. The CDR3 totals 13 residues. Germline-derived CDR1 and CDR2 are LNHDA and SQIVND (reference sequence). The sequenced part of the CDR3 DNA is TGTGCCAGTAGTCAGGGGCGGGATTCACCC. Translation gives CASSQGRDSP. The whole CDR3 sequence is CASSQGRDSPLHF. The full variable domain, with the rest looked up from reference TRBV19 and TRBJ1-6, is DGGITQSPKYLFRKEGQNVTLSCEQNLNHDAMYWYRQDPGQGLRLIYYSQIVNDFQKGDIAEGYSVSREKKESFPLTVTSAQKNPTAFYLCASSQGRDSPLHFGNGTRLTVT.

This clone has only a few counts. The read is 3 residues too short to cover the CDR3 end, so that end is filled in from the germline J gene. The chain couples TRBV6-2 or TRBV6-3 to TRBJ1-2, with D perhaps matching TRBD1 (5 bases). Germline V CDR1 and CDR2: MNHEY, SVGEGT. The CDR3 is made up of 15 amino acids. The CDR3 region is CASRPPGLATYDYTF. The CDR3 DNA, read in part, is TGTGCCAGCAGACCCCCGGGACTAGCTACCTACGAC.

Notes on this clone: This may be a read error: a much more frequent sequence differs by one nucleotide. Read coverage stops 3 residues before the CDR3 terminus; the germline J gene supplies the remainder. The rearrangement uses TRBV7-2 and TRBJ2-3, with TRBD2 identical over 8 bases. There are 12 residues in the CDR3. Germline assignment: CDR1 SGHTA and CDR2 FQGNSA. The chain's CDR3 is CASGLAHQPQYF. CDR3 bases read: TGTGCCAGCGGACTAGCCCATCAGCCG.

This clone was detected ten times or more. The read halts 3 residues ahead of the CDR3 end, with the missing end drawn from the germline J gene. The chain links TRBV7-2 to TRBJ1-2, with D maybe TRBD1 (5 bases). CDR3 length: 14 residues. The V and J ends lost 5 bases and 4 bases respectively, with 14 bases between them. Germline assignment: CDR1 SGHTA and CDR2 FQGNSA. CDR3 amino acids: CASSPRQTTYGYTF. CDR3 DNA (partial): TGTGCCAGCAGCCCACGACAGACGACCTATGGC.

This clone was seen a few times. Sequencing ends 3 residues short of the CDR3 end; the germline J gene provides the rest. V is TRBV7-2 and J is TRBJ2-2; 14 positions match TRBD2. The CDR3 runs 13 residues. Germline V gene data show CDR1 as SGHTA and CDR2 as FQGNSA. CDR3 bases read: TGTGCCAGCAGCCTAGGGACTAGCGGGAGG. Translated, it gives CASSLGTSGR. From start to end, the CDR3 is CASSLGTSGRLFF.

This clone has ten or more counts. The read ends 3 residues early relative to the CDR3; the germline J gene fills the gap. This chain uses TRBV20-1 with TRBJ2-7; D might be TRBD2 (6 bases). CDR3 length equals 11 residues. The V gene's germline CDR1 is DFQATT and CDR2 SNEGSKA (reference sequence). V lost 4 bases and J lost 2, with 6 bases in between. CDR3 region: CSATSAYEQYF. Partial CDR3 DNA: TGCAGTGCTACTAGCGCCTACGAG.

This clone was detected many times. The CDR3 end is not reached by the read, which stops 3 residues before it; the germline J gene fills it in. The chain links TRBV7-6 to TRBJ2-1, with no clear D. Between the trimmed V and J ends, which lost 5 bases and 8 bases, there was a span of 7 bases. CDR3 length: 11 amino acids. Germline CDR1 SGHVS, CDR2 FNYEAQ. The CDR3 sequence: CASSMGDEQFF. The covered CDR3 bases are TGTGCCAGCAGCATGGGCGATGAG.

There are many counts of this clone. At one end, the junction sequence differs from germline, possibly due to a read error. The missing CDR3 end, 3 residues past where the read stops, is filled in from the germline J gene. The chain combines TRBV4-2 with TRBJ2-3; 8 positions match TRBD1. This CDR3 contains 18 residues. Germline CDR1 LGHNA, CDR2 YNFKEQ. CDR3: CASSRQYERDRWRDTQYF. Partial CDR3 DNA: TGCGCCAGCAGCCGTCAATACGAACGGGACAGGTGGAGGGATACG.